A single sample gave rise to the 15 T cell receptor beta chains below, sequenced in a study of regulatory T cells in long-lasting Graves disease. Time point meaning: persistent/refractory GD, antithyroid drugs over 5 years with positive TRAb. The authors made the TCR library using RNA they extracted from PBMCs. TCR beta libraries were built with iRepertoire HTBI primers and Arm-PCR of CDR3 regions. TCRdb fed the multiplex PCR reads into MiXCR, producing one record per CDR3 protein. The data hold a few hundred thousand distinct CDR3 sequences, with roughly 25% observed a single time. The specimen comprised peripheral blood mononuclear cells (PBMCs), sampled when the disease was refractory, from a patient treated with antithyroid drugs. Receptors originate from a woman aged 40 to 50 with Graves disease.

The chain joins TRBV4-1 to TRBJ1-5; D not certain. CDR1 is MGHRA, CDR2 YSYEKL, per germline. This CDR3 comprises 13 residues. Trimming cost V 4 bases and J 9 bases, with 13 bases left between them. CDR3 DNA sequence: TGCGCCAGCAGCCTCGCCGGATTCCCGCCCCAGCATTTT. It yields the protein CASSLAGFPPQHF.

This clonotype was seen many times. This rearrangement joins TRBV6-1 to TRBJ2-7; 10 nucleotides match TRBD2. J was trimmed by 12 bases and V by 6 bases; bases with no gene match: 5. This CDR3 region has 11 residues. Germline CDR1 reads MNHNS; CDR2 reads SASEGT. The CDR3 protein is CASRASGSLYF. The CDR3 bases are TGTGCCAGCAGAGCTAGCGGGAGTCTGTACTTC.

This clonotype was detected ten times or more. V usage is TRBV29-1 and J usage is TRBJ2-5, with D possibly matching TRBD2 (6 bases). The germline V gene encodes CDR1 SQVTM and CDR2 ANQGSEA. This CDR3 is 13 amino acids long. V lost 7 bases to trimming and J lost 4 bases, with 16 bases between them. This CDR3 reads CSAGRLGAETQYF. CDR3 bases: TGCAGCGCGGGGCGACTAGGGGCAGAGACCCAGTACTTC.

This clonotype occurred many times. The chain combines TRBV20-1 with TRBJ2-5; D is ambiguous. The CDR3 runs 12 residues. Germline CDR1 and CDR2: DFQATT and SNEGSKA (reference sequence). V lost 1 base and J lost 1, with 4 bases in between. Here the CDR3 DNA reads TGCAGTGCTAGAGCAGTCCAAGAGACCCAGTACTTC. This gives the protein CSARAVQETQYF.

This clonotype was recorded many times. V and J are TRBV29-1 and TRBJ1-1; no clear D. V lost 0 bases and J lost 1, with 6 bases in between. The germline V gene encodes CDR1 SQVTM and CDR2 ANQGSEA. This CDR3 has 13 amino acids. The chain's CDR3 is CSVEDLSNTEAFF. The CDR3 nucleotides are TGCAGCGTTGAAGACCTATCGAACACTGAAGCTTTCTTT.

This clonotype was seen at least ten times. The chain has TRBV10-3 and TRBJ2-7; the match to TRBD2 covers 9 bases. Germline loops: CDR1 ENHRY, CDR2 SYGVKD. V trimming: 2 bases; J trimming: 1 base; junction bases outside the gene matches: 9. This CDR3 is 17 amino acids long. CDR3 coding DNA: TGTGCCATCAGTGAGGTGGGTACTAGCGGGCCGTCCTACGAGCAGTACTTC. Its protein is CAISEVGTSGPSYEQYF.

A few counts support this clonotype. The chain links TRBV5-1 to TRBJ2-2, with 10 positions matching TRBD2. This CDR3 spans 17 amino acids. V gave up 4 bases and J gave up 2 bases; unmatched junction bases: 8. In germline, CDR1 is SGHRS, CDR2 YFSETQ. CDR3 bases: TGCGCCAGCAGCCCCCCGGGACTAGCGCCAAACACCGGGGAGCTGTTTTTT. It codes for CASSPPGLAPNTGELFF. The complete variable domain, with remaining parts taken from reference TRBV5-1 and TRBJ2-2, reads KAGVTQTPRYLIKTRGQQVTLSCSPISGHRSVSWYQQTPGQGLQFLFEYFSETQRNKGNFPGRFSGRQFSNSRSEMNVSTLELGDSALYLCASSPPGLAPNTGELFFGEGSRLTVL.

The genes are TRBV3-1 and TRBJ2-5, with D perhaps matching TRBD2 (6 bases). The germline V gene encodes CDR1 LGHDT and CDR2 YNNKEL (reference sequence). The V end was cut by 3 bases, the J end by 4 bases, with 15 bases between. The CDR3 sequence is 15 residues long. CDR3 region: CASSHNRRDRETQYF. The CDR3 DNA reads as TGTGCCAGCAGCCATAATAGGCGGGACCGAGAGACCCAGTACTTC.

V gene TRBV20-1 combines with J gene TRBJ2-7; no reliable D call. The germline V gene has CDR1 DFQATT and CDR2 SNEGSKA (reference sequence). V lost 6 bases, J lost 2 bases, and 14 bases lay in between. This CDR3 has 13 amino acids. The CDR3 nucleotides read TGCAGTGCGCACACGAAGCACCCCTACGAGCAGTACTTC. Amino acid sequence: CSAHTKHPYEQYF.

On this clonotype: A read error may be the cause here, since a much bigger clone is one base away. Lacking the conserved final phenylalanine or tryptophan, this CDR3 likely reflects a read error. The chain employs TRBV27 and TRBJ1-5; D uncertain. Per the germline V gene, CDR1 is MNHEY and CDR2 is SMNVEV (reference sequence). The CDR3 loop spans 12 amino acids. Between the trimmed V and J ends, which lost 8 bases and 0 bases, there was a span of 5 bases. The CDR3 spells CASWNSNQPQHL. The CDR3 bases are TGTGCCAGCTGGAATAGCAATCAGCCCCAGCATTTA.

In this sample, this clonotype turned up many times. The V gene is TRBV20-1, the J gene TRBJ2-5; D not resolved. CDR3 length: 10 residues. Trimming removed 4 bases from V and 5 bases from J, with 5 bases in between. Germline CDR1 DFQATT, CDR2 SNEGSKA (reference sequence). CDR3 sequence (DNA): TGCAGTGCTATTTATGAGACCCAGTACTTC. It translates to CSAIYETQYF.

Comments on this clonotype: It may be a read error: a sequence one base away is much more abundant. The chain is built from TRBV24-1 and TRBJ2-7, with D possibly being TRBD1 or TRBD2 (6 bases each). This CDR3 has 16 amino acids. The germline CDR1 and CDR2 sequences are KGHDR and SFDVKD. Deletions cut 5 bases from V and 2 bases from J, with 18 bases between. DNA for the CDR3: TGTGCCACCAGTGGCTCCGGGGGTAAGGGGGCCTACGAGCAGTACTTC. It specifies CATSGSGGKGAYEQYF.

The chain links TRBV7-9 to TRBJ2-3, with 9 bases lining up with TRBD2. In germline, CDR1 is SEHNR, CDR2 FQNEAQ (reference sequence). This CDR3 spans 16 amino acids. V trimming: 6 bases; J trimming: 5 bases; junction bases outside the gene matches: 12. CDR3 in DNA: TGTGCCAGCAGATCGTCTCTGGGACTAGCTCTAGATACGCAGTATTTT. Translating it yields CASRSSLGLALDTQYF.

This chain links TRBV2 with TRBJ2-7; 12 positions match TRBD2. The V gene's germline CDR1 is SNHLY and CDR2 FYNNEI. After removal of 6 bases from V and 5 bases from J, the junction contained 5 bases not matched to a gene. This CDR3 is 14 amino acids long. The CDR3 sequence: CASRTSGRSHEQYF. DNA of the CDR3: TGTGCCAGCAGAACTAGCGGGAGGTCGCACGAGCAGTACTTC.

The chain joins TRBV20-1 to TRBJ1-1; D unresolved. This CDR3 contains 16 residues. Germline V gene sequence: CDR1 DFQATT, CDR2 SNEGSKA (reference sequence). The V end was cut by 6 bases, the J end by 1 base, with 21 bases between. The CDR3 loop reads CSARIADDGRNTEAFF. Here the CDR3 DNA reads TGCAGTGCCCGGATCGCGGACGATGGTCGGAACACTGAAGCTTTCTTT.